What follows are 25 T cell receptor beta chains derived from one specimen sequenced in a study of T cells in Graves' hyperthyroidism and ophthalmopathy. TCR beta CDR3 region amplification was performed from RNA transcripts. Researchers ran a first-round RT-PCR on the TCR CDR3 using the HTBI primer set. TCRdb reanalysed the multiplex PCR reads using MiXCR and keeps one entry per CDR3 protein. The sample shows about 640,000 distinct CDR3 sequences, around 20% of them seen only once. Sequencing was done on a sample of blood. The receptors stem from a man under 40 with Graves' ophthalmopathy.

CDR3 nucleotide sequence: TGTGCCAGCAGTTTTCTTATGGGGACCCGCTCCTACGAGCAGTACTTC. Residues: CASSFLMGTRSYEQYF. This chain links TRBV28 with TRBJ2-7; possibly TRBD1 or TRBD2 for D (5 bases each). The germline V gene has CDR1 MDHEN and CDR2 SYDVKM. V was cut by 3 bases and J by 0 bases, with 15 bases left in between. This CDR3 has 16 amino acids. Together with reference TRBV28 and TRBJ2-7, the CDR3 gives the full variable domain: DVKVTQSSRYLVKRTGEKVFLECVQDMDHENMFWYRQDPGLGLRLIYFSYDVKMKEKGDIPEGYSVSREKKERFSLILESASTNQTSMYLCASSFLMGTRSYEQYFGPGTRLTVT.

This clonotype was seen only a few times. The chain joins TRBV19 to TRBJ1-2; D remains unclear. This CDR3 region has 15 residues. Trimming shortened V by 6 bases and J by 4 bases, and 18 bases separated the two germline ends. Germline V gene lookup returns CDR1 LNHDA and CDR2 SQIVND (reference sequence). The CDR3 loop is CASSTILSDGYGYTF. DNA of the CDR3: TGTGCCAGTAGCACAATTCTCTCGGATGGCTATGGCTACACCTTC.

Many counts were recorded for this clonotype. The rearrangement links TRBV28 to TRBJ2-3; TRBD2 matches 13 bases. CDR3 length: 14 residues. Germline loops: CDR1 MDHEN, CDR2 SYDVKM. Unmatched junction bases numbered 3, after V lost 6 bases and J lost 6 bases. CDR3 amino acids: CASRLAGGRDTQYF. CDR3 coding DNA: TGTGCCAGCAGACTAGCGGGAGGGCGGGATACGCAGTATTTT.

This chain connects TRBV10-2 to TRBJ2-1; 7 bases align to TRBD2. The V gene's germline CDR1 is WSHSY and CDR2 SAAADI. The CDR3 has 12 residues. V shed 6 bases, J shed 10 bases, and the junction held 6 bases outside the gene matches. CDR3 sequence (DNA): TGCGCCAGCAGCGGACTAGTGGGGGAGCAGTTCTTC. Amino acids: CASSGLVGEQFF.

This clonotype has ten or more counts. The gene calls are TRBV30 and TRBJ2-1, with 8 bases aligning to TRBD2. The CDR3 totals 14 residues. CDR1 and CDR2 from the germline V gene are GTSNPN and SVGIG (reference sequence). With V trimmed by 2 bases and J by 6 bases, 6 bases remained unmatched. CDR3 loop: CAWSPSGSGNEQFF. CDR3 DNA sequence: TGTGCCTGGAGTCCCAGCGGGAGTGGCAATGAGCAGTTCTTC.

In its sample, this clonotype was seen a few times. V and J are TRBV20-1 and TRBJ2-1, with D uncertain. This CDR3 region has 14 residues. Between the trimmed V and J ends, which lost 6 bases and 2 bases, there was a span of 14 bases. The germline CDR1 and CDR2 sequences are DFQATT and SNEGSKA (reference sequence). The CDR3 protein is CSAERGPAYNEQFF. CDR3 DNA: TGCAGTGCCGAGAGAGGTCCCGCCTACAATGAGCAGTTCTTC.

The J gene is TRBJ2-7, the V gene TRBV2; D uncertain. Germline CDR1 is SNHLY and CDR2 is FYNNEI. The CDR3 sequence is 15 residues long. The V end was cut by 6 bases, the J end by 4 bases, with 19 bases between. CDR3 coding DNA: TGTGCCAGCAGGGGCTCCGGCGTAACGGTATACGAGCAGTACTTC. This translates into CASRGSGVTVYEQYF.

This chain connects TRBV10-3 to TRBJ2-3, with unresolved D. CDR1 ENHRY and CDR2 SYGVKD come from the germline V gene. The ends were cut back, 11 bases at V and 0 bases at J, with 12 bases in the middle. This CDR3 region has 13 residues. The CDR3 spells CASRRRSTDTQYF. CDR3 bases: TGTGCCTCCCGCCGCCGTAGCACAGATACGCAGTATTTT.

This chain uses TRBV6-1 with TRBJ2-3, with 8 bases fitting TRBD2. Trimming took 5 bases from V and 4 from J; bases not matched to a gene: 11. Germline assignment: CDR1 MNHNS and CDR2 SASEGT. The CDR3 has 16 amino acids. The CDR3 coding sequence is TGTGCCAGCAGTAGGGACGGGGCGGGAGGTTCAGATACGCAGTATTTT. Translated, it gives CASSRDGAGGSDTQYF.

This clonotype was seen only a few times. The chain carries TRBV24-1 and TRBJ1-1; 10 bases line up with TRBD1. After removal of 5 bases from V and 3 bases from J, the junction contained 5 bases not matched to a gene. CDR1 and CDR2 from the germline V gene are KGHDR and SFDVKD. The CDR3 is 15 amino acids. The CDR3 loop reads CATSGSGTGDTEAFF. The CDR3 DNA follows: TGTGCCACCAGTGGATCCGGGACAGGGGACACTGAAGCTTTCTTT.

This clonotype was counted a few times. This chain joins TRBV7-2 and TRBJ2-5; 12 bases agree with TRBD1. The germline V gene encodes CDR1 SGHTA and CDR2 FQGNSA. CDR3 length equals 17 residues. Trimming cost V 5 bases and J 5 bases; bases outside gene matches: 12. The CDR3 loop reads CASSRDRGRKVGETQYF. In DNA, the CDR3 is TGTGCCAGCAGCAGGGACAGGGGGCGCAAAGTTGGGGAGACCCAGTACTTC. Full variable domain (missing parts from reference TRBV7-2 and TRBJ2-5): GAGVSQSPSNKVTEKGKDVELRCDPISGHTALYWYRQSLGQGLEFLIYFQGNSAPDKSGLPSDRFSAERTGGSVSTLTIQRTQQEDSAVYLCASSRDRGRKVGETQYFGPGTRLLVL.

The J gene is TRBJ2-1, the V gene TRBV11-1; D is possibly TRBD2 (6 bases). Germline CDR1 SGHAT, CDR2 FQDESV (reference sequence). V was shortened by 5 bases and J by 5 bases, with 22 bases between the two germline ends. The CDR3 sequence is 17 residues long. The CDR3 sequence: CASSRGLGLAPNNEQFF. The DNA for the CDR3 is TGTGCCAGCAGCCGAGGGTTGGGGCTAGCGCCCAACAATGAGCAGTTCTTC.

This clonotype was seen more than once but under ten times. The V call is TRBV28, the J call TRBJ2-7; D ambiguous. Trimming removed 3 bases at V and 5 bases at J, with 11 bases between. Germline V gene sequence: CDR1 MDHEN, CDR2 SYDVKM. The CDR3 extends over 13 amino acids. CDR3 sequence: CASSFSGANEQYF. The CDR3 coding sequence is TGTGCCAGCAGTTTCTCCGGCGCGAACGAGCAGTACTTC.

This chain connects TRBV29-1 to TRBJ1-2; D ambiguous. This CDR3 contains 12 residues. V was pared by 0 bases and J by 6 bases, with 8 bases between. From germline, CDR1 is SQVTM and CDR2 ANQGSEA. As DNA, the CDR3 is TGCAGCGTTGAAGATATGCCCGATGGCTACACCTTC. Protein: CSVEDMPDGYTF.

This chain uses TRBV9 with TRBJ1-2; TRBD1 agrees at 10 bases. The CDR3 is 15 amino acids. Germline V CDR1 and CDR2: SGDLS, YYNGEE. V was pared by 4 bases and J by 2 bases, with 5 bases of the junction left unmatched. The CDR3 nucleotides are TGTGCCAGCAGCTCGGGGACAGGGGAAAACTATGGCTACACCTTC. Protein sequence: CASSSGTGENYGYTF.

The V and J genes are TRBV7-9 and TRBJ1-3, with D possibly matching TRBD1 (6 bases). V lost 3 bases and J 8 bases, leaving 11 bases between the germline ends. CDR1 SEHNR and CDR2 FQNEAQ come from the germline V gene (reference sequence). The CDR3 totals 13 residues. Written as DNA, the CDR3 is TGTGCCAGCAGCTTGGGGGGCTGGGACACCATATATTTT. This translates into CASSLGGWDTIYF.

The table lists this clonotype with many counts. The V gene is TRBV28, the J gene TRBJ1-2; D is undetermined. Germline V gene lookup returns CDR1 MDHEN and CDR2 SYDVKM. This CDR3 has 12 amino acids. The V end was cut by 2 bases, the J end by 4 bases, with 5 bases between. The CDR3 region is CASSLDGYGYTF. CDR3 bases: TGTGCCAGCAGTTTAGACGGCTATGGCTACACCTTC.

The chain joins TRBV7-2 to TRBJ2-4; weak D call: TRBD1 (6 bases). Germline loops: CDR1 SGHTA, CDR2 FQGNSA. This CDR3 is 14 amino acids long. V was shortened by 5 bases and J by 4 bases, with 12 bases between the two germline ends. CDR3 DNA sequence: TGTGCCAGCAGCCTTAGACAGGCGAAAAACATTCAGTACTTC. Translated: CASSLRQAKNIQYF. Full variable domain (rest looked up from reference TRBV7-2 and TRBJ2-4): GAGVSQSPSNKVTEKGKDVELRCDPISGHTALYWYRQSLGQGLEFLIYFQGNSAPDKSGLPSDRFSAERTGGSVSTLTIQRTQQEDSAVYLCASSLRQAKNIQYFGAGTRLSVL.

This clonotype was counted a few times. The CDR3 loop reads CASSLLWLADNEQFF. For the CDR3, the DNA is TGCGCCAGCAGCCTACTATGGCTAGCGGACAATGAGCAGTTCTTC. V gene TRBV4-1 combines with J gene TRBJ2-1, with TRBD2 matching over 7 bases. The V and J ends lost 4 bases and 5 bases, in that order; junction bases with no gene match: 8. Germline-derived CDR1 and CDR2 are MGHRA and YSYEKL. The CDR3 is made up of 15 amino acids.

This chain's CDR3 is CASSLSGPGKTQYF. The CDR3, as DNA: TGTGCCAGCAGCCTTTCCGGGCCAGGAAAGACCCAGTACTTC. The chain couples TRBV7-9 to TRBJ2-5; no clear D. V shed 5 bases and J shed 6 bases, with 16 bases lying between them. Per germline, CDR1 SEHNR and CDR2 FQNEAQ (reference sequence). The CDR3 has 14 residues.

The CDR3 sequence is CASSQSSGTNTEAFF. The CDR3 nucleotides read TGCGCCAGCAGCCAATCGTCAGGGACGAACACTGAAGCTTTCTTT. The chain combines TRBV4-1 with TRBJ1-1; TRBD1 is a possible D gene (5 bases). This CDR3 is built from 15 residues. Germline CDR1 and CDR2: MGHRA and YSYEKL. V was trimmed by 2 bases and J by 1 base, leaving 11 bases between them.

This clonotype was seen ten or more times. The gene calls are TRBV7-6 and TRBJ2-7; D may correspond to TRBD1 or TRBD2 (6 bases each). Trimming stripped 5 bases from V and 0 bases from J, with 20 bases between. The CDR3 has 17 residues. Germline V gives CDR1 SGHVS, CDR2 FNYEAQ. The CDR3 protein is CASSLREGGKSSYEQYF. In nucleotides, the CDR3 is TGTGCCAGCAGCCTCCGTGAGGGGGGAAAAAGCTCCTACGAGCAGTACTTC.

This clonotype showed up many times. CDR3 nucleotides: TGTGCCAGCAACGGTGGAGGGCTGAGTGGCTACACCTTC. Its protein product is CASNGGGLSGYTF. The J gene is TRBJ1-2, the V gene TRBV27; D not certain. With 7 bases removed from V and 7 bases from J, the gap between germline ends came to 16 bases. The CDR3 runs 13 residues. The germline gives CDR1 MNHEY, CDR2 SMNVEV (reference sequence).

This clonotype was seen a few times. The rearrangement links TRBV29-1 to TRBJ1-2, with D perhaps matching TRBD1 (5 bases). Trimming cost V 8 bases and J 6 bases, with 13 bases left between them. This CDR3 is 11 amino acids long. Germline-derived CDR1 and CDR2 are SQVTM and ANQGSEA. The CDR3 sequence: CSMKGRDGYTF. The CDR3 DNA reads TGCAGCATGAAGGGGCGAGATGGCTACACCTTC.

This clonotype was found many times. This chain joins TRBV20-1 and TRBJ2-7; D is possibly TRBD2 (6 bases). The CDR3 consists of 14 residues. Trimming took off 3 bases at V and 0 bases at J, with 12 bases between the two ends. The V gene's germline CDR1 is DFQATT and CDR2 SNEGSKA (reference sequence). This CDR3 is CSASYWEVSYEQYF. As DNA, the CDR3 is TGCAGTGCTAGTTATTGGGAGGTCTCCTACGAGCAGTACTTC.